This T cell receptor beta chain came from a study of T cell repertoires in cytomegalovirus infection. About the study: The public TCR beta signatures pointed to both CMV infection and matching HLA type.

TCRdb reprocessed the reads via MiXCR and lists one record per CDR3 protein. Here the sample spans over 150,000 distinct CDR3 sequences, about 18% being singletons. Study-wide points: HLA-C-restricted CMV clonotypes gave the most frequent clonotype in two of eight donors. Cumulative public TCR beta family frequency identified carriers of CMV plus the relevant HLA.

V dropped 4 bases and J dropped 15 bases, with 24 bases sitting between them. This CDR3 has 15 residues. Per germline, CDR1 SEHNR and CDR2 FQNEAQ (reference sequence). This clonotype was observed a handful of times. Its antigen is unidentified. This receptor was taken from a human donor in good health (CMV status not recorded). Some clones in this sample may be carry-over from other donors' samples. Source material: CD8+ T cells from PBMCs. The V call is TRBV7-9, the J call TRBJ1-4; no clear D. The CDR3 here is CASSSGTEPLKGVFF. The DNA of the CDR3 is TGTGCCAGCAGCTCGGGAACAGAGCCCCTGAAGGGAGTGTTTTTT.